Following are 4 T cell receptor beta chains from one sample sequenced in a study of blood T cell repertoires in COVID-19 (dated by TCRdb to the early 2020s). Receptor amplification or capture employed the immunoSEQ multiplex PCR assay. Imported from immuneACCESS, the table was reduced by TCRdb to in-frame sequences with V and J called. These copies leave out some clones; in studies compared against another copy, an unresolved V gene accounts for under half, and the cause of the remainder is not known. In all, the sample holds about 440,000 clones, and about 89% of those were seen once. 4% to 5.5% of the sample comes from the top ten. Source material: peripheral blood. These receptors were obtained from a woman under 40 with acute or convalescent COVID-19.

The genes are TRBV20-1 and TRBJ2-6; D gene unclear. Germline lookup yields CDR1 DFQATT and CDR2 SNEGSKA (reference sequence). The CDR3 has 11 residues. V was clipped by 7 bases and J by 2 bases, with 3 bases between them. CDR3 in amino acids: CSVTGANVLTF. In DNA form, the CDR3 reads TGCAGTGTAACTGGGGCCAACGTCCTGACTTTC.

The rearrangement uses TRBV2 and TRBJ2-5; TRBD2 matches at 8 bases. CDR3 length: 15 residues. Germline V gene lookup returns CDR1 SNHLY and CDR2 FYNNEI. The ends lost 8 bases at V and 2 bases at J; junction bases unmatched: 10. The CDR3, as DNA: TGTGCCAGCTGGCTCGGGGGGGTGGGACAAGAGACCCAGTACTTC. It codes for CASWLGGVGQETQYF. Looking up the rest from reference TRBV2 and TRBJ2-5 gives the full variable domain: EPEVTQTPSHQVTQMGQEVILRCVPISNHLYFYWYRQILGQKVEFLVSFYNNEISEKSEIFDDQFSVERPDGSNFTLKIRSTKLEDSAMYFCASWLGGVGQETQYFGPGTRLLVL.

CDR3 loop: CASMMRHAGGVSTEAFF. Here the CDR3 DNA reads TGTGCCAGCATGATGCGACACGCAGGGGGCGTATCAACTGAAGCTTTCTTT. The V and J genes are TRBV2 and TRBJ1-1; 8 nucleotides match TRBD1. This CDR3 spans 17 amino acids. Germline V CDR1 and CDR2: SNHLY, FYNNEI. V trimming: 7 bases; J trimming: 5 bases; junction bases outside the gene matches: 18.

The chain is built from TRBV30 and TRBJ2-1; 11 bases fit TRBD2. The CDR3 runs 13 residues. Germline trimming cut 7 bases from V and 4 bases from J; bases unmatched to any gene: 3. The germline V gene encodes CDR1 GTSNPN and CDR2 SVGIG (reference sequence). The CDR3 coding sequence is TGTGCCTCACTAGCGGGGGCATACAATGAGCAGTTCTTC. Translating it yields CASLAGAYNEQFF.